The 11 T cell receptor beta chains listed next were all sequenced from one sample in a study of T-cell memory formation after mild COVID-19. TCRdb reanalysed the 5' RACE reads using MiXCR and keeps one entry per CDR3 protein. The table records 220,000 or so distinct CDR3 sequences, 9.5% of them present only once. Sequenced input: PBMCs or a T cell subset sorted from them (not recorded which). Receptor source: a man younger than 30 who had mild COVID-19 (a few samples of this study predate the infection). Cell type and time point are not known.

The chain employs TRBV6-2 or TRBV6-3 and TRBJ1-5; D remains ambiguous. V was trimmed by 0 bases and J by 16 bases, leaving 22 bases between them. This CDR3 is built from 15 residues. Germline CDR1 reads MNHEY; CDR2 reads SVGEGT. CDR3 sequence reads: CASSYSTVRSFACHF. The DNA for the CDR3 is TGTGCCAGCAGTTACTCCACAGTGCGAAGTTTTGCATGCCATTTT.

Only a few counts were recorded for this clonotype. The junction differs from germline at one of its ends, possibly a read error. The chain employs TRBV7-2 and TRBJ2-7; 12 bases line up with TRBD1. The length of the CDR3 is 15 residues. Germline V CDR1 and CDR2: SGHTA, FQGNSA. The CDR3 nucleotides read TGTGCCAGCAGCCCGGGACAGGGGGCACAACGAGCAGTAACCTTC. It specifies CASSPGQGAQRAVTF.

This clonotype was counted a few times. The chain has TRBV12-3 or TRBV12-4 and TRBJ2-7; D gene ambiguous. This CDR3 comprises 14 residues. V was shortened by 5 bases and J by 3 bases, with 14 bases between the two germline ends. The CDR3 nucleotides are TGTGCCAGCAGTATACATGGTAGAAACTACGAGCAGTACTTC. Its translation is CASSIHGRNYEQYF.

This clonotype was detected only a few times. The CDR3 here is CSARSAAYYEQYF. Written as DNA, the CDR3 is TGCAGTGCTAGATCTGCAGCCTACTACGAGCAGTACTTC. The chain uses TRBV20-1 and TRBJ2-7; D unresolved. V was shortened by 2 bases and J by 3 bases, with 11 bases between the two germline ends. Germline V gene lookup returns CDR1 DFQATT and CDR2 SNEGSKA (reference sequence). The CDR3 consists of 13 residues.

This clonotype has more than one count but fewer than ten. The rearrangement joins TRBV9 to TRBJ1-1; D remains unclear. The CDR3 spans 14 residues. Germline V gives CDR1 SGDLS, CDR2 YYNGEE. Deletions cut 0 bases from V and 0 bases from J, with 6 bases between. The CDR3 spells CASSVEGLNTEAFF. In DNA, the CDR3 is TGTGCCAGCAGCGTAGAAGGTTTGAACACTGAAGCTTTCTTT.

In its sample, this clonotype was seen a few times. V is TRBV2 and J is TRBJ2-5; possibly TRBD1 or TRBD2 for D (6 bases each). V shed 10 bases and J shed 4 bases, with 16 bases lying between them. The CDR3 runs to 13 residues. Per the germline V gene, CDR1 is SNHLY and CDR2 is FYNNEI. The CDR3 sequence is CATFRGLGETQYF. CDR3 bases: TGTGCCACCTTCCGGGGGCTGGGAGAGACCCAGTACTTC. Filled out from reference TRBV2 and TRBJ2-5, the complete variable domain reads EPEVTQTPSHQVTQMGQEVILRCVPISNHLYFYWYRQILGQKVEFLVSFYNNEISEKSEIFDDQFSVERPDGSNFTLKIRSTKLEDSAMYFCATFRGLGETQYFGPGTRLLVL.

This clonotype was detected ten times or more. This chain links TRBV2 with TRBJ2-1, with 9 bases fitting TRBD2. V lost 8 bases to trimming and J lost 4 bases; unmatched junction nucleotides: 3. Germline values: CDR1 SNHLY, CDR2 FYNNEI. The CDR3 runs 13 residues. The CDR3 region is CASGTSYYNEQFF. The CDR3 DNA reads TGTGCCAGCGGGACTAGCTATTACAATGAGCAGTTCTTC.

The gene calls are TRBV5-5 and TRBJ2-3; D possibly corresponds to TRBD1 (6 bases). Germline loops: CDR1 SGHKS, CDR2 YYEKEE (reference sequence). V was clipped by 5 bases and J by 1 base, with 14 bases between them. The CDR3 is 15 amino acids. The CDR3 is CASSAPTGGTDTQYF. Written as DNA, the CDR3 is TGTGCCAGCAGTGCCCCGACAGGTGGCACAGATACGCAGTATTTT.

The chain's CDR3 is CSVGTTRPPTQYF. The CDR3 coding sequence is TGCAGCGTTGGAACCACTAGGCCCCCTACGCAGTATTTT. The chain combines TRBV29-1 with TRBJ2-3; TRBD2 might be the D (5 bases). Trimming removed 4 bases from V and 8 bases from J, with 16 bases in between. The CDR3 consists of 13 residues. CDR1 SQVTM and CDR2 ANQGSEA come from the germline V gene.

The chain is built from TRBV12-3 or TRBV12-4 and TRBJ2-1; 10 bases line up with TRBD1. CDR3 length: 15 amino acids. V shed 5 bases, J shed 12 bases, and the junction held 13 bases outside the gene matches. This CDR3 reads CASSPTGGARRGQFF. The CDR3 nucleotides read TGTGCCAGCAGTCCGACAGGGGGCGCGCGGAGGGGGCAGTTCTTC.

V gene TRBV5-1 combines with J gene TRBJ1-1; D gene uncertain. Looked up from germline, CDR1 is SGHRS and CDR2 is YFSETQ. The CDR3 runs to 14 residues. The V and J ends lost 0 bases and 3 bases respectively, with 9 bases between them. For the CDR3, the DNA is TGCGCCAGCAGCTTGGGAAGTGGGGACACTGAAGCTTTCTTT. Amino acid sequence: CASSLGSGDTEAFF.